Listed below are T cell receptor beta chains from one sample, sequenced in a study of blood T cell repertoires in COVID-19. Clones were read by immunoSEQ multiplex PCR, and TCRdb kept only the in-frame ones, dropping some. The profile shows around 310,000 clones, roughly 91% of them singletons. The sample consisted of PBMCs or T cells enriched from blood (not recorded which). The receptor source for this set is a woman between 25 and 40 years old who had recovered from COVID-19. Both conserved end residues are part of each CDR3. The order of the fields is clone size, V gene, D gene, J gene, CDR3 protein, CDR3 DNA. D genes are given only for firm matches. Only some rows state a clone size, as once, few, many or a class for expanded clones.

clone_size: once
v_call: TRBV10-3
d_call: NA
j_call: TRBJ2-6
cdr3_aa: CAISAYSYFSRESSAGANVLTF
cdr3_nt: TGTGCCATCAGTGCATATAGTTATTTTTCCCGGGAGTCTTCGGCTGGGGCCAACGTCCTGACTTTC

clone_size: NA
v_call: TRBV5-1
d_call: TRBD2
j_call: TRBJ2-7
cdr3_aa: CASSSLLAGAPSAEQYF
cdr3_nt: TGCGCCAGCAGCTCCTTACTAGCGGGAGCTCCCTCGGCCGAGCAGTACTTC

clone_size: NA
v_call: TRBV20-1
d_call: NA
j_call: TRBJ2-1
cdr3_aa: CSASMNRGGEQFF
cdr3_nt: TGCAGTGCTAGTATGAACAGGGGAGGTGAGCAGTTCTTC

clone_size: NA
v_call: TRBV5-4
d_call: TRBD1
j_call: TRBJ2-5
cdr3_aa: CASSEDRDSRETQYF
cdr3_nt: TGTGCCAGCAGCGAGGACCGGGACAGTCGGGAGACCCAGTACTTC

clone_size: NA
v_call: TRBV7-2
d_call: NA
j_call: TRBJ2-1
cdr3_aa: CASSLGGVKFF
cdr3_nt: TGTGCCAGCAGCTTAGGCGGGGTCAAGTTCTTC

clone_size: NA
v_call: TRBV4-1
d_call: TRBD2
j_call: TRBJ2-2
cdr3_aa: CASSRRTSGRHGELFF
cdr3_nt: TGCGCCAGCAGCCGCCGGACTAGCGGGAGACACGGGGAGCTGTTTTTT

clone_size: few
v_call: TRBV5-1
d_call: NA
j_call: TRBJ2-1
cdr3_aa: CASSLRRIDEQFF
cdr3_nt: TGCGCCAGCAGCTTGCGCAGAATTGATGAGCAGTTCTTC

clone_size: NA
v_call: TRBV11-2
d_call: NA
j_call: TRBJ1-1
cdr3_aa: CASSLGLQGLLKNTEAFF
cdr3_nt: TGTGCCAGCAGCTTAGGTCTACAGGGTCTTTTGAAGAACACTGAAGCTTTCTTT

clone_size: NA
v_call: TRBV11-3
d_call: NA
j_call: TRBJ1-1
cdr3_aa: CASSFTDDTEAFF
cdr3_nt: TGTGCCAGCAGCTTTACAGACGACACTGAAGCTTTCTTT

clone_size: NA
v_call: TRBV6-5
d_call: NA
j_call: TRBJ1-5
cdr3_aa: CASSYPTGQPQHF
cdr3_nt: TGTGCCAGCAGTTACCCGACGGGACAGCCCCAGCATTTT

clone_size: NA
v_call: TRBV13
d_call: NA
j_call: TRBJ1-2
cdr3_aa: CASSSQGSGGYTF
cdr3_nt: TGTGCCAGCAGCTCACAGGGATCAGGCGGCTACACCTTC

clone_size: NA
v_call: TRBV6-5
d_call: NA
j_call: TRBJ2-7
cdr3_aa: CASSPLRASYEQYF
cdr3_nt: TGTGCCAGCAGTCCCTTGCGGGCCTCCTACGAGCAGTACTTC

clone_size: NA
v_call: TRBV7-9
d_call: NA
j_call: TRBJ2-7
cdr3_aa: CASSLSDRRAYEQYF
cdr3_nt: TGTGCCAGCAGCTTATCGGACAGGAGGGCCTACGAGCAGTACTTC

clone_size: NA
v_call: TRBV5-1
d_call: TRBD1
j_call: TRBJ1-2
cdr3_aa: CASSRVEGADGYTF
cdr3_nt: TGCGCCAGCAGTCGGGTCGAGGGGGCGGATGGCTACACCTTC

clone_size: NA
v_call: TRBV19
d_call: NA
j_call: TRBJ1-5
cdr3_aa: CATQFGHLPSNQPQHF
cdr3_nt: TGTGCCACCCAATTCGGACACCTTCCAAGCAATCAGCCCCAGCATTTT

clone_size: NA
v_call: TRBV11-2
d_call: TRBD1
j_call: TRBJ2-5
cdr3_aa: CASSPLTGSQETQYF
cdr3_nt: TGTGCCAGCAGCCCTCTGACAGGGAGTCAAGAGACCCAGTACTTC

clone_size: NA
v_call: TRBV10-3
d_call: NA
j_call: TRBJ2-7
cdr3_aa: CAISGGPYEQYF
cdr3_nt: TGTGCCATCAGTGGTGGGCCCTACGAGCAGTACTTC

clone_size: NA
v_call: TRBV19
d_call: TRBD1
j_call: TRBJ1-3
cdr3_aa: CASSDAGQADAGNTIYF
cdr3_nt: TGTGCCAGTAGTGACGCCGGACAGGCAGATGCTGGAAACACCATATATTTT

clone_size: NA
v_call: TRBV18
d_call: NA
j_call: TRBJ2-3
cdr3_aa: CASSPQGSRTDTQYF
cdr3_nt: TGTGCCAGCTCACCACAGGGGTCCCGCACAGATACGCAGTATTTT

clone_size: NA
v_call: TRBV28
d_call: TRBD1
j_call: TRBJ1-5
cdr3_aa: CASSIRQGSFGQPQHF
cdr3_nt: TGTGCCAGCAGTATCAGACAGGGGTCTTTCGGTCAGCCCCAGCATTTT

clone_size: once
v_call: TRBV7-2
d_call: NA
j_call: TRBJ2-1
cdr3_aa: CASSLAEYNEQFF
cdr3_nt: TGTGCCAGCAGCTTAGCGGAGTACAATGAGCAGTTCTTC

clone_size: NA
v_call: TRBV29-1
d_call: TRBD1
j_call: TRBJ1-6
cdr3_aa: CSVVDRGAGGSPLHF
cdr3_nt: TGCAGCGTTGTCGACAGGGGCGCCGGGGGGTCACCCCTCCACTTT

clone_size: NA
v_call: TRBV6-4
d_call: TRBD2
j_call: TRBJ2-2
cdr3_aa: CASSPRGPGGSGELFF
cdr3_nt: TGTGCCAGCAGTCCGAGGGGACCCGGGGGGTCCGGGGAGCTGTTTTTT

clone_size: NA
v_call: TRBV2
d_call: NA
j_call: TRBJ1-2
cdr3_aa: CASSSTGSGYGYTF
cdr3_nt: TGTGCCAGCAGCTCGACAGGATCGGGCTATGGCTACACCTTC

clone_size: NA
v_call: TRBV19
d_call: TRBD2
j_call: TRBJ2-2
cdr3_aa: CASGSGVPNTGELFF
cdr3_nt: TGTGCCAGTGGGAGCGGGGTTCCGAACACCGGGGAGCTGTTTTTT

clone_size: NA
v_call: TRBV6-4
d_call: NA
j_call: TRBJ1-5
cdr3_aa: CASSIWANQPQHF
cdr3_nt: TGTGCCAGCAGTATCTGGGCTAATCAGCCCCAGCATTTT

clone_size: NA
v_call: TRBV2
d_call: NA
j_call: TRBJ2-2
cdr3_aa: CASSWQIANTGELFF
cdr3_nt: TGTGCCAGCAGTTGGCAGATCGCGAACACCGGGGAGCTGTTTTTT

clone_size: NA
v_call: TRBV19
d_call: TRBD1
j_call: TRBJ2-1
cdr3_aa: CASIAQTGVSYNEQFF
cdr3_nt: TGTGCCAGTATCGCCCAAACAGGGGTCTCCTACAATGAGCAGTTCTTC

clone_size: NA
v_call: TRBV6-5
d_call: TRBD1
j_call: TRBJ1-4
cdr3_aa: CASSPTGRVEKLFF
cdr3_nt: TGTGCCAGCAGCCCGACAGGGCGGGTTGAAAAACTGTTTTTT

clone_size: NA
v_call: TRBV6-5
d_call: TRBD1
j_call: TRBJ1-6
cdr3_aa: CASSGTGGLRSPLHF
cdr3_nt: TGTGCCAGCAGCGGGACAGGGGGTTTACGTTCACCCCTCCACTTT

clone_size: once
v_call: TRBV29-1
d_call: TRBD2
j_call: TRBJ2-3
cdr3_aa: CSVEFSGVTDTQYF
cdr3_nt: TGCAGCGTTGAGTTTAGCGGGGTCACAGATACGCAGTATTTT